These T cell receptor beta chains were read from a single sample in a study of beta chain features in type 1 diabetes. Some clones are missing from TCRdb's copy, which holds only in-frame ones; the method was immunoSEQ multiplex PCR. This table has 900,000 or so clones, about 17% appearing once. Sequenced material: naive CD4+ T cells from blood. The source of these receptors is a woman younger than 30 in good health. The CDR3 runs from the conserved cysteine through the conserved F or W. A D gene is named only where the DNA matches it firmly. Clone size, where shown, is once, few, many, or a class for clones that have expanded.

V gene,D gene,clone size,CDR3 length,J gene,CDR3 DNA,CDR3 protein
TRBV4-3,.,few,16,TRBJ2-1,TGCGCCAGCAGCCAAGAGGGACCTAACTCCTACAATGAGCAGTTCTTC,CASSQEGPNSYNEQFF
TRBV5-4,.,.,15,TRBJ2-7,TGTGCCAGCAGCCAGGGGACAGACGGGGGCTACGAGCAGTACTTC,CASSQGTDGGYEQYF
TRBV7-2,.,.,12,TRBJ2-5,TGTGCCAGCAGCCCCGTGGGGGAGACCCAGTACTTC,CASSPVGETQYF
TRBV7-2,TRBD1,once,15,TRBJ2-5,TGTGCCAGCAGCTTAGAGTACAGGGGGCTTGAGACCCAGTACTTC,CASSLEYRGLETQYF
TRBV28,TRBD1,few,14,TRBJ1-1,TGTGCCAGCAGCGAGGGGACAGGGAACACTGAAGCTTTCTTT,CASSEGTGNTEAFF
TRBV2,.,.,15,TRBJ1-2,TGTGCCAGCGCTGCGGGACGGATCCCCTGGGGAGGCTACACCTTC,CASAAGRIPWGGYTF
TRBV9,.,few,14,TRBJ1-2,TGTGCCAGCAGCAAAGGGCGGGGGCCCTATGGCTACACCTTC,CASSKGRGPYGYTF
TRBV11-1,.,.,15,TRBJ2-5,TGTGCCAGCAGCGCCGAGGTTAACTCCCGAGAGACCCAGTACTTC,CASSAEVNSRETQYF
TRBV6-6,.,.,12,TRBJ2-7,TGTGCCATTGCGGGTAGCAACTACGAGCAGTACTTC,CAIAGSNYEQYF
TRBV28,.,few,14,TRBJ2-5,TGTGCCAGCAGTTCAGGCGGGACAGAAGAGACCCAGTACTTC,CASSSGGTEETQYF
TRBV7-9,.,many,15,TRBJ2-6,TGTGCCAGCAGCTTAGCAGGGTCTGGGGCCAACGTCCTGACTTTC,CASSLAGSGANVLTF
TRBV6-4,.,.,12,TRBJ2-2,TGTGCCAGCAGTGTGGAAGGAGGGGAGCTGTTTTTT,CASSVEGGELFF